This TCR beta chain was sequenced in a study of response to subunit inactivated influenza vaccine. Study results and caveats: It was the authors' suggestion that each seasonal influenza vaccination recruits few new T cells.

The CDR3 spans 16 residues. The V and J ends lost 3 bases and 0 bases respectively, with 13 bases between them. TCRdb reanalysed the RT-PCR reads using MiXCR and keeps one entry per CDR3 protein. The sample yields 590,000 or so distinct CDR3 sequences, approximately 14% seen once. This clonotype was seen more than once but under ten times. Its antigen is unknown. Sequencing was performed on PBMCs from blood, taken around 15 days before vaccination. The rearrangement uses TRBV12-3 or TRBV12-4 and TRBJ2-3; the D is unclear. This TCR was sampled from a man aged 45 to 65 who received an inactivated influenza vaccine. CDR3 nucleotide sequence: TGTGCCAGCAGTTTTGATCCACGCCGTAGCACAGATACGCAGTATTTT. Amino acids: CASSFDPRRSTDTQYF.